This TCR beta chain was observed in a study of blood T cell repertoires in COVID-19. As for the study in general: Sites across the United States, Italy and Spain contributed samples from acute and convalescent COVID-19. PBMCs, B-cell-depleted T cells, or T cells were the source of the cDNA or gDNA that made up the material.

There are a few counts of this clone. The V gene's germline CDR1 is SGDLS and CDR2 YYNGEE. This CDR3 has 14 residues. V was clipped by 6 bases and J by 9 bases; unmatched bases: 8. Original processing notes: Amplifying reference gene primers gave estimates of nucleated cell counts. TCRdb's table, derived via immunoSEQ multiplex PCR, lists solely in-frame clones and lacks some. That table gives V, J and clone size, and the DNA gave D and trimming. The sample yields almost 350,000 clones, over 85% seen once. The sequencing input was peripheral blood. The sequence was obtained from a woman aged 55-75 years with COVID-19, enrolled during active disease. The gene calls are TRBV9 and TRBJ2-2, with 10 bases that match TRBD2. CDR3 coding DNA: TGTGCCAGCACTACAGCGGGGGGGCCCCGGGAGCTGTTTTTT. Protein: CASTTAGGPRELFF.